This TCR beta chain is drawn from a study of cytomegalovirus exposure and HLA in healthy donors. Study-wide context: An earlier analysis identified 120 million or so unique TCR beta sequences in approximately 170 million T cells.

13 Jbeta primers and 60 Vbeta primers were used for the PCR. Assay used: immunoSEQ multiplex PCR; TCRdb lists only in-frame clones, some missing. Seen here are 100,000 to 150,000 clones, around 67% observed once, and the top ten hold over 2%. CDR1 and CDR2 from the germline V gene are SNHLY and FYNNEI. CDR3 length equals 15 residues. V lost 6 bases to trimming and J lost 8 bases; unmatched junction nucleotides: 8. Though nominally healthy at sampling, donors likely had unrecorded immune exposures. The chain recombines TRBV2 with TRBJ1-4; TRBD1 matches 11 bases. The sequenced sample was PBMCs. This TCR came from a woman aged 40 to 55 in good health and CMV-seropositive. CDR3 sequence: CASSRRGQGEEKLFF. The DNA of the CDR3 is TGTGCCAGCAGCCGCCGGGGACAGGGGGAAGAAAAACTGTTTTTT. The whole variable domain, filled in from reference TRBV2 and TRBJ1-4, reads EPEVTQTPSHQVTQMGQEVILRCVPISNHLYFYWYRQILGQKVEFLVSFYNNEISEKSEIFDDQFSVERPDGSNFTLKIRSTKLEDSAMYFCASSRRGQGEEKLFFGSGTQLSVL.